Described below is a single TCR beta chain sequence and its context. These data belong to a study of blood T cell repertoires in COVID-19. Study details: Sites across the United States, Italy and Spain contributed samples from acute and convalescent COVID-19. Sources were T cells, B-cell-depleted T cells, or PBMCs; the material itself was cDNA or gDNA.

As originally analysed: Researchers report that nucleated cell counts were estimated from reference gene primer amplification. Some clones are missing from TCRdb's copy, which holds only in-frame ones; the method was immunoSEQ multiplex PCR. For V, J and clone size, that table is used; D and trimming come from the DNA. The data contain roughly 100,000 clones, about 80% of them singletons. Trimming pared 5 bases from V and 2 bases from J, leaving 12 bases between. Germline CDR1 is SGHNT and CDR2 is YENEEA. This CDR3 is built from 14 residues. This chain uses TRBV11-3 with TRBJ2-5; D might be TRBD1 (6 bases). The sequence derives from a woman at least 80 years old with active or convalescent COVID-19. The sequencing sample was made of peripheral blood. CDR3 sequence: CASSARDKQETQYF. The DNA of the CDR3 is TGTGCCAGCAGCGCAAGGGACAAACAAGAGACCCAGTACTTC.